Listed below are T cell receptor beta chains from one sample, sequenced in a study of blood T cell repertoires in COVID-19. Method: immunoSEQ multiplex PCR; TCRdb's copy keeps in-frame clones and lacks some. The data contain about 250,000 clones, around 91% of them singletons. Sequenced material: peripheral blood. These TCRs come from a woman aged 55-75 years with COVID-19, enrolled during active disease. Each CDR3 is given with its conserved first and last residue. The D gene is left open where the match is weak. Where a row states a size, it is once, few, many or the class of an expanded clone; other rows omit it.

.	TRBV18	.	TRBJ2-2	TGTGCCAGCTCCCCTACTGCGAACACCGGGGAGCTGTTTTTT	CASSPTANTGELFF
TRBD1	TRBV5-1	once	TRBJ2-5	TGCGCCAGCAGCTTGTACGGGACAGCACAAGAGACCCAGTACTTC	CASSLYGTAQETQYF
.	TRBV6-1	.	TRBJ1-2	TGTGCCAGCAGTGAGGGGCAGGGCGACTATGGCTACACCTTC	CASSEGQGDYGYTF
TRBD1	TRBV30	.	TRBJ1-2	TGTGCCTGGAGTGTAACCGGGGCAGGGGGCTATGGCTACACCTTC	CAWSVTGAGGYGYTF
TRBD1	TRBV12-5	.	TRBJ1-6	TGTGCTAGTGGTTTGGTGACAGGGTTATCGGCACCCCTCCACTTT	CASGLVTGLSAPLHF
.	TRBV7-8	.	TRBJ1-1	TGTGCCAGCAGCTTGTTTGGACAAATGAACACTGAAGCTTTCTTT	CASSLFGQMNTEAFF
TRBD1	TRBV7-2	.	TRBJ1-5	TGTGCCAGCAGCGGGACCGGGACAGGGACATCGCCGGGTTCGGCGACCCAGCATTTT	CASSGTGTGTSPGSATQHF
TRBD1	TRBV4-3	.	TRBJ1-5	TGCGCCAGCAGCCAAGATAAAGGAGACAGGGGGAATAGCAATCAGCCCCAGCATTTT	CASSQDKGDRGNSNQPQHF
.	TRBV7-2	.	TRBJ2-1	TGTGCCAGCAGCCCAAGTATGGGGCACGGGTCTAACAATGAGCAGTTCTTC	CASSPSMGHGSNNEQFF
.	TRBV30	few	TRBJ1-6	TGTGCCTGGAGTAAAATGGCAATGAATTCACCCCTCCACTTT	CAWSKMAMNSPLHF